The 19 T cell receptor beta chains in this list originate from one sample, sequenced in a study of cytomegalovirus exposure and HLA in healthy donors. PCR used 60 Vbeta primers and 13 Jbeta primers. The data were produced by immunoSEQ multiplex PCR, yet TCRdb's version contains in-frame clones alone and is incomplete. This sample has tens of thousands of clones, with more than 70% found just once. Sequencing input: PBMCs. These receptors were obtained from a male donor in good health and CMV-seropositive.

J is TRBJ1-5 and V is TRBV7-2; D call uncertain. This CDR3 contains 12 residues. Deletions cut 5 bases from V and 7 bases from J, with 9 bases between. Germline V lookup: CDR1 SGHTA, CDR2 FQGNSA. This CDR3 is CASSLHGQPQHF. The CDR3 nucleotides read TGTGCCAGCAGCCTCCATGGCCAGCCCCAGCATTTT. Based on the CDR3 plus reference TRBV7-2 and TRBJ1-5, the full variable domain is GAGVSQSPSNKVTEKGKDVELRCDPISGHTALYWYRQSLGQGLEFLIYFQGNSAPDKSGLPSDRFSAERTGGSVSTLTIQRTQQEDSAVYLCASSLHGQPQHFGDGTRLSIL.

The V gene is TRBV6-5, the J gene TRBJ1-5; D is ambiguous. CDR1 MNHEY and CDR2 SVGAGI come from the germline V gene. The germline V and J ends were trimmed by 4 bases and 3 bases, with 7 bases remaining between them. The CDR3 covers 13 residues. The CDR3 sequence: CASSSGFNQPQHF. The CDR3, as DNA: TGTGCCAGCAGTTCAGGTTTCAATCAGCCCCAGCATTTT.

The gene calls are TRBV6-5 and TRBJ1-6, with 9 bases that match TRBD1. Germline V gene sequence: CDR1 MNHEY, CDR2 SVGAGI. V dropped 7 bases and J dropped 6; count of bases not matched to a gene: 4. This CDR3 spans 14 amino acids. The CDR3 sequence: CASKGQGSNSPLHF. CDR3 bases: TGTGCCAGCAAGGGACAGGGCAGTAATTCACCCCTCCACTTT.

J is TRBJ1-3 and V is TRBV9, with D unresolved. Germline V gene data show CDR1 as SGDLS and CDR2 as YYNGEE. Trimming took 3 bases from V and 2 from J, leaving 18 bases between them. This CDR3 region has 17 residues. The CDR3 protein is CASSAHSLWQTGNTIYF. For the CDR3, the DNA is TGTGCCAGCAGCGCCCATTCATTGTGGCAGACTGGAAACACCATATATTTT.

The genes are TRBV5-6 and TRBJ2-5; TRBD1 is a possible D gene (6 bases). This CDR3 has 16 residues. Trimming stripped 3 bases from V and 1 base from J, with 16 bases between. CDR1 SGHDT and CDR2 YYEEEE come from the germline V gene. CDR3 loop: CASSSVVGATQETQYF. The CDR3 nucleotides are TGTGCCAGCAGCTCCGTGGTGGGGGCCACCCAAGAGACCCAGTACTTC.

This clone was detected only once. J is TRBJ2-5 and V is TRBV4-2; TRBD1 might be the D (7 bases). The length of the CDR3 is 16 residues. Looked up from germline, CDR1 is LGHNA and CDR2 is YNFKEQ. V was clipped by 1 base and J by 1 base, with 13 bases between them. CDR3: CASSQGQGGPQETQYF. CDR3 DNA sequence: TGTGCCAGCAGCCAAGGGCAGGGGGGTCCCCAAGAGACCCAGTACTTC.

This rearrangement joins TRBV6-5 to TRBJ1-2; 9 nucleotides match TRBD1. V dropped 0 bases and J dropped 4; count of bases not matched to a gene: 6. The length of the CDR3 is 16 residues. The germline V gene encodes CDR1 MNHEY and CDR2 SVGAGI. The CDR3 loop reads CASSYSATGGGYGYTF. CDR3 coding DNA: TGTGCCAGCAGTTACTCCGCGACAGGGGGGGGCTATGGCTACACCTTC.

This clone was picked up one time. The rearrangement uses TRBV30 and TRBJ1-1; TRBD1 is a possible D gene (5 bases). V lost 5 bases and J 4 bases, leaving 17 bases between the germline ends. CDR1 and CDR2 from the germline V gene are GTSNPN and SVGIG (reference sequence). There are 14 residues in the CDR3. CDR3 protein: CAWLKGRGSTEAFF. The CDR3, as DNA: TGTGCCTGGTTGAAGGGACGGGGGTCCACTGAAGCTTTCTTT.

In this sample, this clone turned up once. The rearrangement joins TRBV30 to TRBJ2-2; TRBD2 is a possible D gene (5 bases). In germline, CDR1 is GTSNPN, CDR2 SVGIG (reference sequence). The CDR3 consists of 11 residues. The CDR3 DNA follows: TGTGCGGGCGGGCGGTCTGGGGAGCTGTTTTTT. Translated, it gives CAGGRSGELFF.

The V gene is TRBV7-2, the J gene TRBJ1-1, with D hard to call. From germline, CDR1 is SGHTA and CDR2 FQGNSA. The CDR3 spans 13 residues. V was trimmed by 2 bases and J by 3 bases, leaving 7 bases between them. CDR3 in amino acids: CASSLHPDTEAFF. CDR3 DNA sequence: TGTGCCAGCAGCTTACACCCGGACACTGAAGCTTTCTTT.

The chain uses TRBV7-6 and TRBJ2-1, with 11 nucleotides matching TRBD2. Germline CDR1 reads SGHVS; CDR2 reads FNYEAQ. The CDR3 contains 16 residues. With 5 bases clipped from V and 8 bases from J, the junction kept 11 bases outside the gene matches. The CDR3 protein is CASSPLASGGRDEQFF. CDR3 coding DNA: TGTGCCAGCAGCCCCCTGGCTAGCGGGGGGCGGGATGAGCAGTTCTTC.

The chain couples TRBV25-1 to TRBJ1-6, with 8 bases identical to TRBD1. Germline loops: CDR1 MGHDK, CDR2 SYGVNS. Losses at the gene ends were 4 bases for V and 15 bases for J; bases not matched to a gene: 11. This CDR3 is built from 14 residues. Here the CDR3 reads CASSGAWTGKGLHF. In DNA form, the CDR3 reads TGTGCCAGCAGTGGGGCCTGGACAGGGAAGGGCCTCCACTTT.

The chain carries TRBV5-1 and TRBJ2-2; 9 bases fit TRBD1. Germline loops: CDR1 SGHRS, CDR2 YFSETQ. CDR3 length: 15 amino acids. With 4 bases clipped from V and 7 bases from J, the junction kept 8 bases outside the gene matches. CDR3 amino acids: CASSVNRGQGGELFF. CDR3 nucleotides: TGCGCCAGCAGCGTTAACAGGGGGCAGGGCGGGGAGCTGTTTTTT.

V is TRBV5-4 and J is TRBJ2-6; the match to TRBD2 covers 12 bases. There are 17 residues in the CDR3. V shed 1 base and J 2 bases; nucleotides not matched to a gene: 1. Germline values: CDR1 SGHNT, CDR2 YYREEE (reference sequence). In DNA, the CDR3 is TGTGCCAGCAGCTTGCTAGCGGGAGGGCCTGGGGCCAACGTCCTGACTTTC. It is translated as CASSLLAGGPGANVLTF.

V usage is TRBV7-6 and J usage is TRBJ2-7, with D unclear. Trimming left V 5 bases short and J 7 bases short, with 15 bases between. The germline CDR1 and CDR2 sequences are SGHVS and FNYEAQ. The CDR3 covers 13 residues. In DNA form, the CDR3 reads TGTGCCAGCAGCCAATCACGGGTCGGGGAGCAGTACTTC. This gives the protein CASSQSRVGEQYF. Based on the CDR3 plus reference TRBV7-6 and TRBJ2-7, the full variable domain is GAGVSQSPRYKVTKRGQDVALRCDPISGHVSLYWYRQALGQGPEFLTYFNYEAQQDKSGLPNDRFSAERPEGSISTLTIQRTEQRDSAMYRCASSQSRVGEQYFGPGTRLTVT.

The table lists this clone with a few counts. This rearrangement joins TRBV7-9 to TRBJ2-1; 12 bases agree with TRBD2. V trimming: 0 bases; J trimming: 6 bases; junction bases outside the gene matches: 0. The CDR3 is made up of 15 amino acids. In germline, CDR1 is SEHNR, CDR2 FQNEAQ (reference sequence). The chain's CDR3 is CASSLATSGSNEQFF. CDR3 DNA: TGTGCCAGCAGCTTAGCGACTAGCGGGAGCAATGAGCAGTTCTTC.

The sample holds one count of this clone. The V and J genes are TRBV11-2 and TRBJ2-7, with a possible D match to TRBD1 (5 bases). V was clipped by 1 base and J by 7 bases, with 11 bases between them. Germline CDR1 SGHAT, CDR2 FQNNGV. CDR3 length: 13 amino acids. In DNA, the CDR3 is TGTGCCAGCAGCTTAGGGACACCCCTGGAGCAGTACTTC. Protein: CASSLGTPLEQYF.

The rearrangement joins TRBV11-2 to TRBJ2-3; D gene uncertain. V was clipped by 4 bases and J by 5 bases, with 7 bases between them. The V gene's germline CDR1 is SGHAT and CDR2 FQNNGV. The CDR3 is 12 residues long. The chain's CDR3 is CASSSMLDTQYF. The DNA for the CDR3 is TGTGCCAGCAGCTCCATGTTAGATACGCAGTATTTT.

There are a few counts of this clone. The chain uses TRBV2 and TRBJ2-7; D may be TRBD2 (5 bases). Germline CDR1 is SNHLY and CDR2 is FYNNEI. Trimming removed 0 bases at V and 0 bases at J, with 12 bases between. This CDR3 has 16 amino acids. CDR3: CASSEAEERISYEQYF. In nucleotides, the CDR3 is TGTGCCAGCAGTGAAGCGGAGGAACGGATCTCCTACGAGCAGTACTTC. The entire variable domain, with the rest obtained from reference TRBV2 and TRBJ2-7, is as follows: EPEVTQTPSHQVTQMGQEVILRCVPISNHLYFYWYRQILGQKVEFLVSFYNNEISEKSEIFDDQFSVERPDGSNFTLKIRSTKLEDSAMYFCASSEAEERISYEQYFGPGTRLTVT.